These 3 T cell receptor beta chains share one sample of origin, sequenced in a study of OX40 agonist ivuxolimab in advanced cancers. Here immunoSEQ multiplex PCR was the method, and the copy in TCRdb shows in-frame clones only, minus some. The sample yields 45,000 to 60,000 clones, over 85% seen once. This material consisted of CD4+ or CD8+ T cells sorted from blood, taken in a trial of the OX40 agonist ivuxolimab. Every receptor here comes from an adult with an advanced solid tumor such as melanoma, head and neck, liver or kidney cancer.

The V call is TRBV28, the J call TRBJ2-7; TRBD2 matches at 9 bases. The germline CDR1 and CDR2 sequences are MDHEN and SYDVKM. CDR3 size: 14 residues. V gave up 5 bases and J gave up 0 bases; unmatched junction bases: 2. CDR3 nucleotides: TGTGCCAGCAGTCTAGCGGGGAGCTCCTACGAGCAGTACTTC. It encodes CASSLAGSSYEQYF.

V usage is TRBV5-4 and J usage is TRBJ1-4; TRBD1 matches 10 bases. Germline loops: CDR1 SGHNT, CDR2 YYREEE (reference sequence). J gave up 0 bases and V 3 bases, and 5 bases lay outside the gene matches. The CDR3 contains 17 residues. The chain's CDR3 is CASSYIGQGATNEKLFF. CDR3 nucleotide sequence: TGTGCCAGCAGCTATATTGGACAGGGGGCAACTAATGAAAAACTGTTTTTT.

The chain links TRBV5-5 to TRBJ2-7, with D possibly being TRBD1 (5 bases). The germline V gene has CDR1 SGHKS and CDR2 YYEKEE (reference sequence). The CDR3 is 14 amino acids. Trimming pared 1 base from V and 6 bases from J, leaving 14 bases between. The CDR3 is CASSLQLQELEQYF. In DNA, the CDR3 is TGTGCCAGCAGCTTGCAATTACAGGAACTCGAGCAGTACTTC.